These T cell receptor beta chains were read from a single sample in a study of control samples from healthy donors and cancer patients. The protocol was immunoSEQ multiplex PCR, while the TCRdb copy is restricted to in-frame clones and leaves out a portion. The data hold some 150,000 clones, with around 94% observed a single time. Sequenced sample: PBMCs. The receptors here all came from a man aged 55 to 70 with colorectal cancer. CDR3s include the opening cysteine and the closing phenylalanine or tryptophan. D genes are given only for firm matches. Clone size is not always given. Where it is, it says once, few, many or a class for expanded clones.

V	D	J	size	DNA	CDR3
TRBV11-1	TRBD1	TRBJ1-1	.	TGTGCCAGCAGTGGGGAACAGGGGCACACTGAAGCTTTCTTT	CASSGEQGHTEAFF
TRBV27	.	TRBJ1-1	.	TGTGCCAGCAGTTTGCGGGCAGGCAACACTGAAGCTTTCTTT	CASSLRAGNTEAFF
TRBV21-1	.	TRBJ2-3	.	TGTGCCAGCAGCAAAGGGGGGGCCAGGACAGATACGCAGTATTTT	CASSKGGARTDTQYF
TRBV2	.	TRBJ1-5	.	TGTGCCAGCAAGGACAGCGCTTATAGCAATCAGCCCCAGCATTTT	CASKDSAYSNQPQHF
TRBV2	TRBD1	TRBJ1-3	.	TGTGCCAGCAGTCCCGTGACAGGGGTCGGAAACACCATATATTTT	CASSPVTGVGNTIYF
TRBV19	.	TRBJ1-2	.	TGTGCCAGTAGTTGGGGCTACAGGTTCGGCTACACCTTC	CASSWGYRFGYTF
TRBV7-2	.	TRBJ2-6	.	TGTGCCAGCAGCCACCGGACCGAATCCGGGGCCAACGTCCTGACTTTC	CASSHRTESGANVLTF
TRBV18	.	TRBJ2-1	.	TGTGCCAGCTCACCGGGGAGTGAGGGTTACAATGAGCAGTTCTTC	CASSPGSEGYNEQFF
TRBV7-9	.	TRBJ2-7	.	TGTGCCAGCAGTTCCGGGGCCTCGAGCTCCTACGAGCAGTACTTC	CASSSGASSSYEQYF
TRBV2	TRBD2	TRBJ2-7	.	TGTGCCAGCACCCTACGGGGGGACTACGAGCAGTACTTC	CASTLRGDYEQYF
TRBV5-4	.	TRBJ2-3	.	TGTGCCAGCAGCTTTAGAAATACGCAGTATTTT	CASSFRNTQYF
TRBV5-1	.	TRBJ2-5	.	TGCGCCAGCAGCTTGGTTGGGGGCGTACAAGAGACCCAGTACTTC	CASSLVGGVQETQYF
TRBV19	TRBD1	TRBJ1-2	.	TGTGCCAGTACCACAGGGACAGTCTGGAACTATGGCTACACCTTC	CASTTGTVWNYGYTF
TRBV5-1	TRBD2	TRBJ2-1	.	TGCGCCAGCAGCGTGCTAGCGGGGGGGCCGGATGAGCAGTTCTTC	CASSVLAGGPDEQFF
TRBV30	TRBD1	TRBJ1-2	.	TGTGCCTGGGAAGGGACAGAGAGATATGGCTACACCTTC	CAWEGTERYGYTF
TRBV6-1	.	TRBJ1-2	.	TGTGCCAGCAGTGAAGCGCTTGGCTATGGCTACACCTTC	CASSEALGYGYTF
TRBV3-1/TRBV3-2	.	TRBJ2-1	.	TGTGCCAGCAGCCAAGCGCGACTCGTCACATATGAGCAGTTCTTC	CASSQARLVTYEQFF
TRBV5-1	TRBD1	TRBJ1-4	.	TGCGCCAGCAGCTTGACCCCCGGGACAGGGGATGAAAAACTGTTTTTT	CASSLTPGTGDEKLFF
TRBV11-2	TRBD2	TRBJ2-1	.	TGTGCCAGCAGCTTAGGGGCTAGCGGGGAGTATGAGCAGTTCTTC	CASSLGASGEYEQFF
TRBV3-1/TRBV3-2	TRBD2	TRBJ2-7	few	TGTGCCAGCAGCCATGGGGGGGTCGGCTACGAGCAGTACTTC	CASSHGGVGYEQYF